The rows below give T cell receptor beta chains drawn from one sample of a study of cytomegalovirus exposure and HLA in healthy donors. Profiled with immunoSEQ multiplex PCR; TCRdb holds only in-frame clones, not every one. The table lists about 160,000 clones, 65% to 85% of them singletons. The specimen sequenced was PBMCs. The receptor set was obtained from a man between 60 and 75 years old in good health and CMV-seronegative. Both conserved end residues are part of each CDR3. D genes are given only for firm matches. Clone size is stated in some rows and not others, as once, few, many or a class when expanded.

TGCGCCAGCACCTCGGGACAGGGAGACACTGAAGCTTTCTTT CASTSGQGDTEAFF TRBD1 - TRBJ1-1 TRBV5-1
TGTGCCAGCTTCGCCTCAGGACAGCCGAACACTGAAGCTTTCTTT CASFASGQPNTEAFF - few TRBJ1-1 TRBV5-5
TGTGCCAGCAGCCCCCAGGAGGACCCCTACAATGAGCAGTTCTTC CASSPQEDPYNEQFF - - TRBJ2-1 TRBV7-9
TGCGCCAGCAGCCAAGAGGAGGGTAGGACTGAAGCTTTCTTT CASSQEEGRTEAFF - - TRBJ1-1 TRBV4-1
TGTGCCAGCAGTTGGGGACAGGGACCCTACGAGCAGTACTTC CASSWGQGPYEQYF TRBD1 - TRBJ2-7 TRBV6-5
TGTGCCAGCACCTCAGGGGCGGATGATCAGCCCCAGCATTTT CASTSGADDQPQHF - - TRBJ1-5 TRBV18
TGTGCCAGCAGGAGGGAGGGGACTAGCGGAGAACACCGGGGAGCTGTTTTT CASRREGTSGEHRGAVF TRBD2 - TRBJ2-2 TRBV2
TGTGCCAGCAGCTTAGCGGACAGGGGCGAGCAGTACTTC CASSLADRGEQYF TRBD1 - TRBJ2-7 TRBV7-2
TGTGCCACCCAATCATGGGCTAGCGGCCAGAGGGCCGGGGAGCTGTTTTTT CATQSWASGQRAGELFF TRBD2 once TRBJ2-2 TRBV11-2
TGTGCCAGCAGCCCCATGAACCTTCGGGGCACTGAAGCTTTCTTT CASSPMNLRGTEAFF - - TRBJ1-1 TRBV11-2
TGCAGCGTTACCTTAGGGGGAAACTCCTACGAGCAGTACTTC CSVTLGGNSYEQYF - - TRBJ2-7 TRBV29-1
TGTGCCAGTAGTTATGGGGGGGACAGGTCCTACGAGCAGTACTTC CASSYGGDRSYEQYF - - TRBJ2-7 TRBV19
TGTGCCAGAAGCTTGTACAGGCCATATAGCAATCAGCCCCAGCATTTT CARSLYRPYSNQPQHF - - TRBJ1-5 TRBV5-3
TGTGCCAGCAGCTCCTTAGCACAGGGAGAAGATGGCTACACCTTC CASSSLAQGEDGYTF - - TRBJ1-2 TRBV7-9
TGTGCAAGTCGCTTAGTATACAGGGCGCGTAGGCAGTTCTTC CASRLVYRARRQFF - - TRBJ2-1 TRBV12-2
TGTGCCAGCAGCTTTCGGGACAGCCATTCACCCCTCCACTTT CASSFRDSHSPLHF TRBD1 - TRBJ1-6 TRBV5-5
TGTGCCAGCAGCTTCTGGGCTAGCGGGGGGAGGTATGAGCAGTTCTTC CASSFWASGGRYEQFF TRBD2 once TRBJ2-1 TRBV5-6
TGTGCCAGCAGCTTGGCCCCCTCGGGAGGTCAAGATACGCAGTATTTT CASSLAPSGGQDTQYF TRBD2 - TRBJ2-3 TRBV7-2
TGTGCCAGCAGCGGTGGACGGGAGAATTCACCCCTCCACTTT CASSGGRENSPLHF - - TRBJ1-6 TRBV9
TGTGCCAGCAGGGTCCAAACAGACAGGGCGGCTTTCTTT CASRVQTDRAAFF TRBD1 few TRBJ1-1 TRBV2
TGTGCCAGCAGCAGGAGCGGGGTCTACGAGCAGTACTTC CASSRSGVYEQYF TRBD2 - TRBJ2-7 TRBV7-8
TGCGCCAGCAGCCCAGGGGGCGCGGGCCGCTCCGAGCAGTACTTC CASSPGGAGRSEQYF TRBD1 few TRBJ2-7 TRBV5-1